Presented here are 32 T cell receptor beta chains from one specimen sequenced in a study of T cells in narcolepsy. The repertoire was sequenced with immunoSEQ multiplex PCR; TCRdb's copy has only in-frame clones and lacks some. Of about 35,000 clones in the sample, more than 70% were seen once. Sequencing was performed on memory (CD45RA-) CD4+ T cells from blood. The receptors stem from a human donor in good health.

The chain recombines TRBV5-4 with TRBJ2-5; 7 bases align to TRBD1. After removal of 4 bases from V and 5 bases from J, the junction contained 8 bases not matched to a gene. The length of the CDR3 is 14 residues. Germline V gives CDR1 SGHNT, CDR2 YYREEE (reference sequence). Here the CDR3 reads CASSPDRTKETQYF. The CDR3 DNA follows: TGTGCCAGCAGCCCGGACAGGACCAAGGAGACCCAGTACTTC. The whole variable domain, filled in from reference TRBV5-4 and TRBJ2-5, reads ETGVTQSPTHLIKTRGQQVTLRCSSQSGHNTVSWYQQALGQGPQFIFQYYREEENGRGNFPPRFSGLQFPNYSSELNVNALELDDSALYLCASSPDRTKETQYFGPGTRLLVL.

Of note for this clone: Within the sample, other DNA sequences also encode this same CDR3. The genes are TRBV27 and TRBJ2-7; no firm D call. Trimming removed 2 bases at V and 6 bases at J, with 17 bases between. The CDR3 runs to 15 residues. Germline CDR1 reads MNHEY; CDR2 reads SMNVEV (reference sequence). The chain's CDR3 is CASSLEGVGRSEQYF. The CDR3, as DNA: TGTGCCAGCAGTTTAGAAGGAGTAGGTAGGAGCGAGCAGTACTTC.

This rearrangement joins TRBV30 to TRBJ1-6; tentative D call: TRBD1 (5 bases). The V and J ends lost 1 base and 6 bases respectively, with 10 bases between them. CDR1 and CDR2 from the germline V gene are GTSNPN and SVGIG (reference sequence). This CDR3 comprises 14 residues. CDR3 coding DNA: TGTGCCTGGAGTGAGGGGCGAAGTAATTCACCCCTCCACTTT. This gives the protein CAWSEGRSNSPLHF.

The J gene is TRBJ2-1, the V gene TRBV5-1; D is undetermined. Trimming stripped 6 bases from V and 5 bases from J, with 18 bases between. CDR1 is SGHRS, CDR2 YFSETQ, per germline. This CDR3 contains 15 residues. The CDR3 bases are TGCGCCAGCACCCTATCCGACGGGCTCCACAATGAGCAGTTCTTC. Amino acids: CASTLSDGLHNEQFF.

J is TRBJ1-6 and V is TRBV5-1, with no clear D. The CDR3 totals 15 residues. V gave up 0 bases and J gave up 0 bases, with 4 bases separating them. Germline assignment: CDR1 SGHRS and CDR2 YFSETQ. CDR3 amino acids: CASSLVGSYNSPLHF. As DNA, the CDR3 is TGCGCCAGCAGCTTGGTGGGCTCCTATAATTCACCCCTCCACTTT. Full variable domain (rest looked up from reference TRBV5-1 and TRBJ1-6): KAGVTQTPRYLIKTRGQQVTLSCSPISGHRSVSWYQQTPGQGLQFLFEYFSETQRNKGNFPGRFSGRQFSNSRSEMNVSTLELGDSALYLCASSLVGSYNSPLHFGNGTRLTVT.

The rearrangement uses TRBV18 and TRBJ1-1; TRBD1 is a possible D gene (5 bases). The CDR3 is 12 residues long. V lost 6 bases, J lost 6 bases, and 11 bases lay in between. The germline V gene has CDR1 KGHSH and CDR2 LQKENI. The CDR3 nucleotides are TGTGCCAGCTCCCCATGGGGGGCTGAAGCTTTCTTT. Translation: CASSPWGAEAFF. Looking up the rest from reference TRBV18 and TRBJ1-1 gives the full variable domain: NAGVMQNPRHLVRRRGQEARLRCSPMKGHSHVYWYRQLPEEGLKFMVYLQKENIIDESGMPKERFSAEFPKEGPSILRIQQVVRGDSAAYFCASSPWGAEAFFGQGTRLTVV.

The J gene is TRBJ1-5, the V gene TRBV28, with TRBD1 as a possible D gene (5 bases). The CDR3 has 13 residues. Germline loops: CDR1 MDHEN, CDR2 SYDVKM. Trimming left V 6 bases short and J 2 bases short, with 8 bases between. CDR3 protein: CASRGDGNQPQHF. The DNA for the CDR3 is TGTGCCAGCAGAGGGGATGGCAATCAGCCCCAGCATTTT.

The chain has TRBV11-3 and TRBJ2-1; 9 nucleotides match TRBD1. This CDR3 has 17 residues. Germline V gene lookup returns CDR1 SGHNT and CDR2 YENEEA. The J segment lost 6 bases and the V segment lost 1 base, leaving 10 bases of the junction unmatched. Here the CDR3 reads CASSLVQGAMGGNEQFF. As DNA, the CDR3 is TGTGCCAGCAGCTTAGTACAGGGGGCTATGGGAGGCAATGAGCAGTTCTTC.

The V call is TRBV5-4, the J call TRBJ2-1, with 9 bases matching TRBD1. Germline CDR1 reads SGHNT; CDR2 reads YYREEE (reference sequence). This CDR3 has 19 amino acids. The J segment lost 3 bases and the V segment lost 4 bases, leaving 17 bases of the junction unmatched. CDR3 loop: CASSNRDRVLTADYNEQFF. CDR3 bases: TGTGCCAGCAGCAACCGGGACAGGGTCCTTACTGCGGACTACAATGAGCAGTTCTTC.

This sequence joins TRBV2 and TRBJ2-7; TRBD2 matches at 8 bases. This CDR3 comprises 12 residues. Trimming took 4 bases from V and 6 from J; bases not matched to a gene: 2. Germline V gene lookup returns CDR1 SNHLY and CDR2 FYNNEI. The CDR3 region has the DNA TGTGCCAGCAGTGTGCGGGGGGCCGAGCAGTACTTC. Translating it yields CASSVRGAEQYF. The whole variable domain, remainder taken from reference TRBV2 and TRBJ2-7, is EPEVTQTPSHQVTQMGQEVILRCVPISNHLYFYWYRQILGQKVEFLVSFYNNEISEKSEIFDDQFSVERPDGSNFTLKIRSTKLEDSAMYFCASSVRGAEQYFGPGTRLTVT.

The chain recombines TRBV18 with TRBJ1-3; no clear D. This CDR3 has 18 amino acids. Germline CDR1 is KGHSH and CDR2 is LQKENI. Trimming shortened V by 2 bases and J by 0 bases, and 17 bases separated the two germline ends. Here the CDR3 reads CASSPVPRRSSSGNTIYF. CDR3 in DNA: TGTGCCAGCTCACCAGTCCCCCGGCGTAGTTCCTCTGGAAACACCATATATTTT. Together with reference TRBV18 and TRBJ1-3, the CDR3 gives the full variable domain: NAGVMQNPRHLVRRRGQEARLRCSPMKGHSHVYWYRQLPEEGLKFMVYLQKENIIDESGMPKERFSAEFPKEGPSILRIQQVVRGDSAAYFCASSPVPRRSSSGNTIYFGEGSWLTVV.

The rearrangement joins TRBV4-1 to TRBJ2-4; TRBD2 aligns across 9 bases. CDR3 length: 18 amino acids. Germline trimming cut 4 bases from V and 6 bases from J; bases unmatched to any gene: 16. Germline V gene data show CDR1 as MGHRA and CDR2 as YSYEKL. In nucleotides, the CDR3 is TGCGCCAGCAGCCCAGACTTTGGAGCGGGAGGCTCCCGAAACATTCAGTACTTC. This gives the protein CASSPDFGAGGSRNIQYF.

This clone was detected only once. CDR3 in DNA: TGTGCCACCAGCAGAGATGGGGGGGCGCCTCGGGAGACCCAGTACTTC. It specifies CATSRDGGAPRETQYF. The chain uses TRBV15 and TRBJ2-5, with a weak D call TRBD2 (7 bases). CDR1 LNHNV and CDR2 YYDKDF come from the germline V gene (reference sequence). The CDR3 consists of 16 residues. V lost 0 bases and J 5 bases, leaving 16 bases between the germline ends.

In this sample, this clone turned up a few times. The gene calls are TRBV19 and TRBJ2-3, with D unclear. The V gene's germline CDR1 is LNHDA and CDR2 SQIVND (reference sequence). The CDR3 spans 13 residues. The V end lost 4 bases, the J end lost 5 bases, and 10 bases lay between the germline ends. The CDR3 bases are TGTGCCAGTAGTAGGGCCTCGGGAGATACGCAGTATTTT. It specifies CASSRASGDTQYF.

The chain recombines TRBV5-1 with TRBJ2-3; D gene unclear. V was shortened by 4 bases and J by 4 bases, with 10 bases between the two germline ends. The germline gives CDR1 SGHRS, CDR2 YFSETQ. This CDR3 is 13 amino acids long. The CDR3 region has the DNA TGCGCCAGCAGCCCGGACCCTGCAGATACGCAGTATTTT. Its protein is CASSPDPADTQYF.

The V call is TRBV4-1, the J call TRBJ2-7, with TRBD2 identical over 10 bases. CDR1 and CDR2 (germline): MGHRA, YSYEKL. J was trimmed by 8 bases and V by 2 bases; bases with no gene match: 18. This CDR3 comprises 18 residues. CDR3 DNA sequence: TGCGCCAGCAGCCAAATGGGTGTAGCGGGAGGTACTACCCCGAAGCAGTACTTC. Translating it yields CASSQMGVAGGTTPKQYF.

The V and J genes are TRBV28 and TRBJ1-2; 7 bases align to TRBD1. Germline trimming cut 8 bases from V and 1 base from J; bases unmatched to any gene: 7. CDR3 size: 14 residues. Germline V CDR1 and CDR2: MDHEN, SYDVKM. CDR3 amino acids: CASDPPGGNYGYTF. CDR3 nucleotide sequence: TGTGCCAGCGATCCCCCAGGGGGTAACTATGGCTACACCTTC.

The chain uses TRBV6-4 and TRBJ2-7; 11 positions match TRBD2. Germline CDR1 is MRHNA and CDR2 is SNTAGT. Trimming removed 2 bases from V and 4 bases from J; junction bases left unmatched: 7. The CDR3 is 16 residues long. CDR3 in amino acids: CASSDVSGGAIYEQYF. In DNA form, the CDR3 reads TGTGCCAGCAGTGACGTTAGCGGGGGGGCGATATACGAGCAGTACTTC.

The chain is built from TRBV14 and TRBJ2-7; D not certain. Germline V gene data show CDR1 as SGHDN and CDR2 as FVKESK. The CDR3 sequence is 14 residues long. The V and J ends lost 1 base and 2 bases respectively, with 9 bases between them. The CDR3 DNA reads TGTGCCAGCAGCCAAGCTGGGAAAGCCTACGAGCAGTACTTC. Translation gives CASSQAGKAYEQYF.

This rearrangement joins TRBV18 to TRBJ2-3, with 8 bases identical to TRBD2. Trimming removed 2 bases from V and 6 bases from J; junction bases left unmatched: 4. The germline V gene has CDR1 KGHSH and CDR2 LQKENI. This CDR3 has 14 residues. CDR3 in amino acids: CASSPMASGDTQYF. CDR3 coding DNA: TGTGCCAGCTCACCAATGGCTAGCGGGGATACGCAGTATTTT. Complete variable domain (other parts from reference TRBV18 and TRBJ2-3): NAGVMQNPRHLVRRRGQEARLRCSPMKGHSHVYWYRQLPEEGLKFMVYLQKENIIDESGMPKERFSAEFPKEGPSILRIQQVVRGDSAAYFCASSPMASGDTQYFGPGTRLTVL.

V and J are TRBV11-2 and TRBJ2-7; D not resolved. In germline, CDR1 is SGHAT, CDR2 FQNNGV. The CDR3 totals 17 residues. Trimming shortened V by 1 base and J by 3 bases, and 19 bases separated the two germline ends. The CDR3 spells CASSLGGYRRLNYEQYF. CDR3 bases: TGTGCCAGCAGCTTAGGTGGCTACCGTCGATTAAACTACGAGCAGTACTTC.

The chain uses TRBV2 and TRBJ2-7; TRBD2 might be the D (5 bases). The CDR3 sequence is 13 residues long. Germline loops: CDR1 SNHLY, CDR2 FYNNEI. The germline V and J ends were trimmed by 6 bases and 4 bases, with 13 bases remaining between them. The CDR3 DNA reads TGTGCCAGCAGACCGGGGATAGGTTACGAGCAGTACTTC. Translation gives CASRPGIGYEQYF.

The chain couples TRBV27 to TRBJ1-3; D remains ambiguous. The CDR3 is 13 residues long. Trimming pared 5 bases from V and 4 bases from J, leaving 9 bases between. CDR1 and CDR2 from the germline V gene are MNHEY and SMNVEV (reference sequence). The CDR3 DNA follows: TGTGCCAGCAGTCAAGGGAGGGGAAACACCATATATTTT. Protein product: CASSQGRGNTIYF.

V and J are TRBV7-3 and TRBJ2-3, with 9 positions matching TRBD1. The CDR3 spans 15 residues. Germline-derived CDR1 and CDR2 are SGHTA and FQGTGA. Trimming cost V 5 bases and J 2 bases; bases outside gene matches: 5. Here the CDR3 reads CASSRTGVYTDTQYF. The CDR3 DNA sequence: TGTGCCAGCAGCCGGACAGGGGTTTACACAGATACGCAGTATTTT. Together with reference TRBV7-3 and TRBJ2-3, the CDR3 gives the full variable domain: GAGVSQTPSNKVTEKGKYVELRCDPISGHTALYWYRQSLGQGPEFLIYFQGTGAADDSGLPNDRFFAVRPEGSVSTLKIQRTERGDSAVYLCASSRTGVYTDTQYFGPGTRLTVL.

The chain has TRBV2 and TRBJ2-5; D might be TRBD1 or TRBD2, each matching 5 bases. The CDR3 runs to 14 residues. Germline-derived CDR1 and CDR2 are SNHLY and FYNNEI. V dropped 6 bases and J dropped 1 base, with 12 bases sitting between them. The CDR3 loop is CASRRGRLQETQYF. CDR3 sequence (DNA): TGTGCCAGCAGGAGGGGCAGACTCCAAGAGACCCAGTACTTC.

This clone was counted once. V and J are TRBV7-2 and TRBJ1-1, with D unresolved. Germline V gene data show CDR1 as SGHTA and CDR2 as FQGNSA. The CDR3 contains 14 residues. Trimming left V 3 bases short and J 0 bases short, with 8 bases between. The CDR3 reads CASSFGPLNTEAFF. CDR3 DNA: TGTGCCAGCAGCTTTGGGCCCTTGAACACTGAAGCTTTCTTT. The complete variable domain, with remaining parts taken from reference TRBV7-2 and TRBJ1-1, reads GAGVSQSPSNKVTEKGKDVELRCDPISGHTALYWYRQSLGQGLEFLIYFQGNSAPDKSGLPSDRFSAERTGGSVSTLTIQRTQQEDSAVYLCASSFGPLNTEAFFGQGTRLTVV.

V usage is TRBV28 and J usage is TRBJ2-7; 9 nucleotides align to TRBD1. This CDR3 comprises 16 residues. Per germline, CDR1 MDHEN and CDR2 SYDVKM. J lost 3 bases, V lost 5 bases, and 11 bases had no gene match. The CDR3 region has the DNA TGTGCCAGCAGTCCTACAGGGGGCGTTATTTTCTACGAGCAGTACTTC. This encodes CASSPTGGVIFYEQYF. The full variable domain, in which reference TRBV28 and TRBJ2-7 provide the parts outside the CDR3, is DVKVTQSSRYLVKRTGEKVFLECVQDMDHENMFWYRQDPGLGLRLIYFSYDVKMKEKGDIPEGYSVSREKKERFSLILESASTNQTSMYLCASSPTGGVIFYEQYFGPGTRLTVT.

The V and J genes are TRBV7-8 and TRBJ2-3; no clear D. Trimming pared 5 bases from V and 2 bases from J, leaving 5 bases between. Germline CDR1 reads SGHVS; CDR2 reads FQNEAQ. The CDR3 length is 12 residues. The DNA of the CDR3 is TGTGCCAGCAGCACCAACACAGATACGCAGTATTTT. It translates to CASSTNTDTQYF.

The V gene is TRBV7-2, the J gene TRBJ2-1; no definite D call. V lost 4 bases and J lost 10, with 11 bases in between. The length of the CDR3 is 12 residues. Germline V CDR1 and CDR2: SGHTA, FQGNSA. The CDR3 DNA reads as TGTGCCAGCAGCTCCCAATTAAGGGAGCAGTTCTTC. It codes for CASSSQLREQFF.

The CDR3 region is CASSQEWADYEQYF. For the CDR3, the DNA is TGCGCCAGCAGCCAAGAATGGGCAGACTACGAGCAGTACTTC. The genes are TRBV4-3 and TRBJ2-7; the D is unclear. Germline lookup yields CDR1 LGHNA and CDR2 YSLEER. Deletions cut 0 bases from V and 3 bases from J, with 9 bases between. This CDR3 is built from 14 residues.

This chain joins TRBV11-3 and TRBJ2-7; the D is unclear. V lost 0 bases and J lost 4, with 4 bases in between. CDR3 size: 12 residues. The germline gives CDR1 SGHNT, CDR2 YENEEA. The CDR3 is CASSLDGYEQYF. The CDR3 DNA is TGTGCCAGCAGCTTAGACGGTTACGAGCAGTACTTC. Filled out from reference TRBV11-3 and TRBJ2-7, the complete variable domain reads EAGVVQSPRYKIIEKKQPVAFWCNPISGHNTLYWYLQNLGQGPELLIRYENEEAVDDSQLPKDRFSAERLKGVDSTLKIQPAELGDSAVYLCASSLDGYEQYFGPGTRLTVT.

This clone was detected only a few times. This chain uses TRBV6-5 with TRBJ1-1, with D perhaps matching TRBD1 (6 bases). CDR1 and CDR2 from the germline V gene are MNHEY and SVGAGI. The CDR3 is made up of 15 amino acids. The V gene lost 5 bases and the J gene lost 5 bases, with 18 bases spanning the gap. CDR3 loop: CASSLRRGGGTEAFF. The CDR3 nucleotides read TGTGCCAGCAGTCTACGACGTGGGGGCGGGACTGAAGCTTTCTTT.